This T cell receptor beta chain came from a study of blood T cell repertoires in COVID-19. Study background: T cells, B-cell-depleted T cells, or PBMCs supplied cDNA or gDNA.

This CDR3 spans 14 amino acids. Germline lookup yields CDR1 KGHDR and CDR2 SFDVKD. The V gene end was trimmed by 9 bases and the J gene end by 3 bases; junction bases not matched to a gene: 8. TCRdb's table, derived via immunoSEQ multiplex PCR, lists solely in-frame clones and lacks some. The sample has roughly 59,000 clones; around 74% are singletons. This clone came up once. What was sequenced was peripheral blood. The chain recombines TRBV24-1 with TRBJ2-3; 7 nucleotides line up with TRBD1. The clonotype comes from a woman between 50 and 59 years old with active or convalescent COVID-19. CDR3 nucleotide sequence: TGTGCCACCCAGGATAACAGGGGAACAGATACGCAGTATTTT. The encoded protein is CATQDNRGTDTQYF.